The 10 T cell receptor beta chains in this list originate from one sample, sequenced in a study of regulatory T cells in long-lasting Graves disease. CDR3-region Arm-PCR and iRepertoire HTBI primers produced the TCR beta libraries. In TCRdb, the multiplex PCR reads were re-called with MiXCR into one record per CDR3 protein. The table records 350,000 to 500,000 distinct CDR3 sequences, 21% of them present only once. The time point denotes: persistent/refractory GD, antithyroid drugs over 5 years with positive TRAb. The TCR library was made from RNA extracted from PBMCs. Sequencing was performed on peripheral blood mononuclear cells (PBMCs), taken when the disease was refractory, from a patient treated with antithyroid drugs. These receptors originate from a female donor with Graves disease.

This clonotype has a count of ten or more. J is TRBJ1-5 and V is TRBV3-1; D not certain. In germline, CDR1 is LGHDT, CDR2 YNNKEL (reference sequence). Trimming took off 1 base at V and 5 bases at J, with 12 bases between the two ends. This CDR3 is built from 15 residues. The chain's CDR3 is CASSQAGRRDQPQHF. The CDR3 coding sequence is TGTGCCAGCAGCCAAGCGGGAAGGAGGGATCAGCCCCAGCATTTT.

This clonotype has only a few counts. The chain has TRBV7-3 and TRBJ1-1, with D perhaps matching TRBD1 (6 bases). Germline CDR1 SGHTA, CDR2 FQGTGA. Between the trimmed V and J ends, which lost 2 bases and 2 bases, there was a span of 9 bases. The CDR3 totals 14 residues. The DNA for the CDR3 is TGTGCCAGCAGCTTAGACAGGACAAACACTGAAGCTTTCTTT. This translates into CASSLDRTNTEAFF.

Regarding this clonotype: Being one base from a much bigger clone, this may be a read error. The chain recombines TRBV6-1 with TRBJ2-5; 8 nucleotides match TRBD2. Germline V gene lookup returns CDR1 MNHNS and CDR2 SASEGT. Unmatched junction bases numbered 13, after V lost 5 bases and J lost 5 bases. The CDR3 has 16 amino acids. CDR3 nucleotides: TGTGCCAGCAGTCCCGGGACTAACGGGAGGGTTGAGACCCAGTACTTC. This gives the protein CASSPGTNGRVETQYF.

This clonotype came up once. DNA for the CDR3: TGTGCCAGCACCGAATCTGAGAAGGCAGATACGCAGTATTTT. Translated, it gives CASTESEKADTQYF. The V and J genes are TRBV28 and TRBJ2-3; D gene unclear. In germline, CDR1 is MDHEN, CDR2 SYDVKM. With 7 bases removed from V and 4 bases from J, the gap between germline ends came to 15 bases. The CDR3 totals 14 residues.

This clonotype was observed at least ten times. The V call is TRBV10-3, the J call TRBJ1-2, with D possibly being TRBD1 (5 bases). This CDR3 region has 14 residues. Germline V CDR1 and CDR2: ENHRY, SYGVKD. V was shortened by 0 bases and J by 4 bases, with 9 bases between the two germline ends. CDR3 nucleotide sequence: TGTGCCATCAGTGAGTCGGGGGACGGCTATGGCTACACCTTC. Protein product: CAISESGDGYGYTF.

This clonotype was seen at least ten times. The chain combines TRBV16 with TRBJ1-1; D remains ambiguous. The germline V gene encodes CDR1 KGHSY and CDR2 FQNENV. The CDR3 has 14 amino acids. V lost 4 bases, J lost 6 bases, and 15 bases lay in between. CDR3 bases: TGTGCCAGCAGCCGTAAAAAAGGTTACGCTGAAGCTTTCTTT. Protein sequence: CASSRKKGYAEAFF.

The chain uses TRBV5-6 and TRBJ2-7, with no clear D. The CDR3 loop spans 14 amino acids. V was shortened by 5 bases and J by 0 bases, with 12 bases between the two germline ends. Germline CDR1 reads SGHDT; CDR2 reads YYEEEE. The CDR3 sequence is CASSLTMGSYEQYF. The CDR3 DNA sequence: TGTGCCAGCAGTCTTACTATGGGCTCCTACGAGCAGTACTTC.

Comment on this clonotype: Since no conserved phenylalanine or tryptophan closes the CDR3, a read error is the likely cause. The chain uses TRBV29-1 and TRBJ1-6, with D possibly TRBD1 on 5 matching bases. The CDR3 contains 13 residues. Germline-derived CDR1 and CDR2 are SQVTM and ANQGSEA. Trimming took off 5 bases at V and 7 bases at J, with 12 bases between the two ends. The CDR3 loop reads CSVRGQANSPLHL. CDR3 in DNA: TGCAGCGTTCGGGGCCAGGCGAATTCACCCCTCCACCTT.

Ten or more counts support this clonotype. V and J are TRBV12-3 or TRBV12-4 and TRBJ1-6; TRBD1 matches at 10 bases. Trimming removed 6 bases from V and 6 bases from J; junction bases left unmatched: 11. This CDR3 has 17 residues. In DNA form, the CDR3 reads TGTGCCAGCAGCCAAAAGGGGACAGGGGTTACTAATTCACCCCTCCACTTT. As protein: CASSQKGTGVTNSPLHF.

The table lists this clonotype with a few counts. CDR3 nucleotides: TGTGCCAGCAGCTCCCCGGGACAGGGGGCAAGGGTCACTGAAGCTTTCTTT. Encoded protein: CASSSPGQGARVTEAFF. The chain carries TRBV5-5 and TRBJ1-1, with TRBD1 identical over 12 bases. The CDR3 covers 17 residues. Per the germline V gene, CDR1 is SGHKS and CDR2 is YYEKEE (reference sequence). V lost 3 bases and J lost 4; bases outside the gene matches: 10.